This entry features one T cell receptor (beta chain) sequence. Its antigen is not identified. These data are taken from a study of graft-versus-host responses after intestinal transplantation. Study in general: Each of the recipients got a multivisceral, liver-intestinal, or isolated intestinal transplant. The whole recipient group had anti-thymocyte globulin induction followed by tacrolimus and steroids for roughly three years. General observations from the study: GvH clones turned up in recipient marrow; some had shown up first in ileum or blood. Some patients had graft-donor T cell macrochimerism, and their allografts showed high graft-versus-host to host-versus-graft clonal ratios.

Method: immunoSEQ multiplex PCR; TCRdb's copy keeps in-frame clones and lacks some. This sample has roughly 12,000 clones; around 84% occur once, and the top ten carry approximately 8%. The specimen was PBMCs, collected around 320 days after intestinal transplant. The sequence derives from a human patient who received an intestinal transplant, so some T cells may come from the graft donor.

The CDR3 loop is CASSSGAGNEQFF. The CDR3, as DNA: TGTGCCAGCAGCTCGGGGGCGGGCAATGAGCAGTTCTTC. The chain links TRBV7-9 to TRBJ2-1; D is tentatively TRBD1 or TRBD2 (6 bases each). Germline CDR1 and CDR2: SEHNR and FQNEAQ (reference sequence). The CDR3 extends over 13 amino acids. V lost 4 bases to trimming and J lost 6 bases, with 10 bases between them.